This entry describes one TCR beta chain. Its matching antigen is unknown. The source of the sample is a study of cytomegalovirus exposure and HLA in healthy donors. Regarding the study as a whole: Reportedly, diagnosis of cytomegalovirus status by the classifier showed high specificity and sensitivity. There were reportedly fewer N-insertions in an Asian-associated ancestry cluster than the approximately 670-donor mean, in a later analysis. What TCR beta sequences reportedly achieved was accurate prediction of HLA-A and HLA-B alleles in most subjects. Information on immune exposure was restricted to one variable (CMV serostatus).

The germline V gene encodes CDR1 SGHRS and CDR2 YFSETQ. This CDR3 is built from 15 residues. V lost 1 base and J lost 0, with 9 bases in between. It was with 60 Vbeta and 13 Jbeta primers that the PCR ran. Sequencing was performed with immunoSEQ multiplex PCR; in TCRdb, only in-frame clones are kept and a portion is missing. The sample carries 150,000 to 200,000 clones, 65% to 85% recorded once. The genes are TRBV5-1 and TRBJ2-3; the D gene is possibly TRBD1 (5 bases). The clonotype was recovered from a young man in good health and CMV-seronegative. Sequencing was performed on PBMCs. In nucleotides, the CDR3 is TGCGCCAGCAGCTTGTTTTGGGGCAGCACAGATACGCAGTATTTT. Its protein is CASSLFWGSTDTQYF.